The subject of this entry is one TCR beta chain. This sample was included in a study of cytomegalovirus exposure and HLA in healthy donors. TCRdb's table, derived via immunoSEQ multiplex PCR, lists solely in-frame clones and lacks some. The sample shows about 190,000 clones, more than 75% of them seen only once. The germline gives CDR1 SGHNT, CDR2 YENEEA. V shed 1 base and J shed 5 bases, with 5 bases lying between them. CDR3 length: 13 amino acids. This chain connects TRBV11-3 to TRBJ2-2; D ambiguous. The TCR was taken from a woman under 30 in good health and CMV-seronegative. Sequencing input: PBMCs. CDR3 sequence (DNA): TGTGCCAGCAGCTTAGCCTTGACCGGGGAGCTGTTTTTT. It encodes CASSLALTGELFF.